This T cell receptor (beta chain) was captured in a study of OX40 agonist ivuxolimab in advanced cancers. As for the study in general: Patients in dose escalation had liver, melanoma, kidney or head and neck cancers. Study-wide results and caveats: By week 6 at 0.1 to 3.0 mg/kg, blood CD4+ and CD8+ T cells had expanded clonally.

The protocol was immunoSEQ multiplex PCR, while the TCRdb copy is restricted to in-frame clones and leaves out a portion. The sample contains about 75,000 clones, approximately 90% of which appear only once. Notes on this clone: Its cognate antigen is unknown.

This sequence originates from an adult with an advanced solid tumor such as melanoma, head and neck, liver or kidney cancer. The source was CD4+ or CD8+ T cells sorted from blood, collected in a trial of the OX40 agonist ivuxolimab.

The CDR3 bases are TGCGCCAGCAGCCTCGGACAGGGGGCGAACTACGAGCAGTACTTC. Amino acids: CASSLGQGANYEQYF. The chain combines TRBV5-1 with TRBJ2-7; TRBD1 matches at 11 bases. J gave up 3 bases and V 4 bases, and 6 bases lay outside the gene matches. CDR3 length equals 15 residues. Germline V gene data show CDR1 as SGHRS and CDR2 as YFSETQ.